The clone carrying this T cell receptor (beta chain) showed up just a few times. With 1 base clipped from V and 7 bases from J, the junction kept 2 bases outside the gene matches. Germline V gene lookup returns CDR1 SGHVS and CDR2 FNYEAQ. The CDR3 loop spans 15 amino acids. Regarding time point: newly diagnosed GD, antithyroid drugs for less than 3 months. After RNA was extracted from PBMCs, the TCR library was made from it. CDR3-region Arm-PCR and iRepertoire HTBI primers produced the TCR beta libraries. MiXCR, run by TCRdb on the multiplex PCR reads, gives a single entry per CDR3 protein. The sample holds under 450,000 distinct CDR3 sequences, approximately 10% seen once. The sample comes from a study of regulatory T cells in long-lasting Graves disease. These data were also reused for a study on T cells in Graves' hyperthyroidism and ophthalmopathy.

V is TRBV7-6 and J is TRBJ2-1; TRBD2 agrees at 12 bases. The material sequenced was peripheral blood mononuclear cells (PBMCs), taken at new diagnosis, from a patient treated with antithyroid drugs. The TCR comes from a woman aged 18-29 years with Graves disease. This chain's CDR3 is CASSLVTSGRNEQFF. CDR3 nucleotides: TGTGCCAGCAGCTTAGTAACTAGCGGGAGGAATGAGCAGTTCTTC.